This T cell receptor beta chain was recorded in a study of CD8 T cells in Susac syndrome. Overall study results and limits: Only a relatively small number of individuals were included in the TCR sequencing and HLA analysis.

TCR beta sequencing was performed on blood CD8+ and CD4+ T cells. Treatment-naive patients with stable or active relapsing-remitting disease served as multiple sclerosis controls. There are a few counts of this clonotype. Its target is not known. When the RNA was reverse transcribed, random hexamers were used with an input of 0.5 to 1 ug. TCRdb fed the immunoSEQ multiplex PCR reads into MiXCR, producing one record per CDR3 protein. The repertoire holds 250,000 to 300,000 distinct CDR3 sequences, with over 75% as singletons. Trimming cost V 5 bases and J 3 bases; bases outside gene matches: 4. This CDR3 region has 15 residues. Germline CDR1 is SGDLS and CDR2 is YYNGEE.

The genes are TRBV9 and TRBJ2-7; 14 bases map to TRBD2. Sample: CD8+ T cells from PBMCs. This TCR was recovered from a human donor with multiple sclerosis. Here the CDR3 DNA reads TGTGCCAGCAGTGCCGGGACTAGCGGGAGCTACGAGCAGTACTTC. Amino acids: CASSAGTSGSYEQYF.